The 12 T cell receptor beta chains presented below share a single source sample, sequenced in a study of T cells in Graves' hyperthyroidism and ophthalmopathy. TCR beta CDR3 regions were amplified from RNA. During a first-round RT-PCR of the TCR CDR3, the HTBI primer set was used. TCRdb fed the multiplex PCR reads into MiXCR, producing one record per CDR3 protein. Of roughly 550,000 distinct CDR3 sequences listed, about 15% were seen once; the top ten hold about 31%. The sequenced sample was blood. The receptors here all came from a young woman with Graves' ophthalmopathy.

Ten or more counts support this clonotype. The chain recombines TRBV28 with TRBJ2-3; a possible D gene is TRBD1 (6 bases). The V end lost 2 bases, the J end lost 5 bases, and 23 bases lay between the germline ends. This CDR3 region has 18 residues. The germline V gene has CDR1 MDHEN and CDR2 SYDVKM. The chain's CDR3 is CASSLNLAAEGQGDTQYF. CDR3 nucleotide sequence: TGTGCCAGCAGTTTAAATTTGGCAGCCGAGGGACAAGGAGATACGCAGTATTTT.

The genes are TRBV4-3 and TRBJ2-1, with D perhaps matching TRBD2 (6 bases). V was cut by 1 base and J by 5 bases, with 12 bases left in between. CDR1 LGHNA and CDR2 YSLEER come from the germline V gene. This CDR3 spans 15 amino acids. In DNA, the CDR3 is TGCGCCAGCAGCCAAGTCGGGGGAGAGGACAATGAGCAGTTCTTC. Amino acid sequence: CASSQVGGEDNEQFF.

The rearrangement joins TRBV19 to TRBJ1-2, with D uncertain. Germline CDR1 LNHDA, CDR2 SQIVND (reference sequence). The V and J ends lost 4 bases and 7 bases respectively, with 7 bases between them. This CDR3 has 11 residues. The CDR3 loop reads CASSTNLGYTF. The CDR3 DNA is TGTGCCAGTAGTACGAATCTTGGCTACACCTTC. The variable domain in full, completed from reference TRBV19 and TRBJ1-2, reads DGGITQSPKYLFRKEGQNVTLSCEQNLNHDAMYWYRQDPGQGLRLIYYSQIVNDFQKGDIAEGYSVSREKKESFPLTVTSAQKNPTAFYLCASSTNLGYTFGSGTRLTVV.

About this clonotype: A much larger clonotype is one base distant, so this may be a read error. The chain combines TRBV30 with TRBJ2-5, with D uncertain. In germline, CDR1 is GTSNPN, CDR2 SVGIG (reference sequence). The CDR3 sequence is 13 residues long. The CDR3 DNA reads TGTGCCCGGAGTGAACCCCCTGTAGAGACCCAGTACTTC. This codes for CARSEPPVETQYF.

This clonotype was recorded many times. CDR3 DNA: TGTGCCAGCAGCGGTACAGGGAGAGACACAGATACGCAGTATTTT. This sequence encodes CASSGTGRDTDTQYF. The chain couples TRBV9 to TRBJ2-3, with a possible D match to TRBD1 (6 bases). Germline-derived CDR1 and CDR2 are SGDLS and YYNGEE. The germline V and J ends were trimmed by 3 bases and 2 bases, with 13 bases remaining between them. The CDR3 is 15 amino acids. The full variable domain, its missing parts supplied by reference TRBV9 and TRBJ2-3, is DSGVTQTPKHLITATGQRVTLRCSPRSGDLSVYWYQQSLDQGLQFLIQYYNGEERAKGNILERFSAQQFPDLHSELNLSSLELGDSALYFCASSGTGRDTDTQYFGPGTRLTVL.

The V call is TRBV11-3, the J call TRBJ1-6, with D hard to call. The germline gives CDR1 SGHNT, CDR2 YENEEA. V lost 0 bases and J lost 7, with 4 bases in between. This CDR3 region has 13 residues. The CDR3 loop is CASSLDNNSPLHF. For the CDR3, the DNA is TGTGCCAGCAGCTTAGACAACAATTCACCCCTCCACTTT.

This clonotype has a count of ten or more. The chain recombines TRBV6-1 with TRBJ1-1; a possible D gene is TRBD1 (5 bases). Germline lookup yields CDR1 MNHNS and CDR2 SASEGT. This CDR3 region has 14 residues. The V and J ends lost 6 bases and 1 base respectively, with 12 bases between them. CDR3 nucleotides: TGTGCCAGCAGGCCCTCGACAGCGAACACTGAAGCTTTCTTT. Protein: CASRPSTANTEAFF.

This sequence joins TRBV24-1 and TRBJ1-5, with D hard to call. CDR1 and CDR2 from the germline V gene are KGHDR and SFDVKD. Trimming took off 4 bases at V and 6 bases at J, with 3 bases between the two ends. CDR3 length: 11 residues. CDR3 loop: CATSEGQPQHF. The CDR3 DNA sequence: TGTGCCACCAGTGAGGGTCAGCCCCAGCATTTT.

This chain uses TRBV20-1 with TRBJ2-3, with 11 bases matching TRBD1. The germline V gene has CDR1 DFQATT and CDR2 SNEGSKA (reference sequence). The CDR3 spans 18 residues. Trimming cost V 5 bases and J 6 bases; bases outside gene matches: 19. CDR3 loop: CSADLDRGQNTRSDTQYF. CDR3 sequence (DNA): TGCAGTGCTGACCTGGACAGGGGGCAAAACACTAGATCCGATACGCAGTATTTT.

The sample holds many counts of this clonotype. The chain joins TRBV13 to TRBJ2-1, with 14 bases aligning to TRBD2. V shed 5 bases and J 10 bases; nucleotides not matched to a gene: 10. Germline lookup yields CDR1 PRHDT and CDR2 FYEKMQ (reference sequence). The CDR3 loop spans 16 amino acids. CDR3 nucleotide sequence: TGTGCCAGCAGCGCCCGGACTAGCGGGGGGAATTGGGAGCAGTTCTTC. This codes for CASSARTSGGNWEQFF.

The table lists this clonotype with a few counts. The rearrangement uses TRBV14 and TRBJ2-7, with D possibly called TRBD1 or TRBD2 (5 bases each). CDR1 and CDR2 (germline): SGHDN, FVKESK. The CDR3 is made up of 17 amino acids. V dropped 1 base and J dropped 5 bases, with 21 bases sitting between them. The CDR3 here is CASSQGWGNTGLDEQYF. The CDR3 DNA sequence: TGTGCCAGCAGCCAAGGGTGGGGGAATACCGGGTTAGACGAGCAGTACTTC.

The rearrangement links TRBV11-3 to TRBJ2-5; tentative D call: TRBD2 (6 bases). The V gene lost 9 bases and the J gene lost 3 bases, with 20 bases spanning the gap. This CDR3 contains 15 residues. Per the germline V gene, CDR1 is SGHNT and CDR2 is YENEEA. Here the CDR3 reads CASSDPGVREETQYF. CDR3 DNA sequence: TGTGCCAGTTCTGACCCGGGGGTAAGGGAAGAGACCCAGTACTTC.